This passage covers 3 T cell receptor beta chains from one sample sequenced in a study of blood T cell repertoires in COVID-19. The assay was immunoSEQ multiplex PCR, and TCRdb's table has in-frame clones only and misses some. The sample includes about 530,000 clones, approximately 91% of them seen just once. Input material: peripheral blood. These receptors all come from a woman aged 50 to 60 with COVID-19, enrolled during active disease.

The chain has TRBV10-3 and TRBJ1-1, with a possible D match to TRBD1 (5 bases). V was cut by 0 bases and J by 8 bases, with 10 bases left in between. The CDR3 totals 13 residues. Germline V gene sequence: CDR1 ENHRY, CDR2 SYGVKD. CDR3 coding DNA: TGTGCCATCAGTGAGTCACAGGCCGGGGAAGCTTTCTTT. Its translation is CAISESQAGEAFF.

V gene TRBV5-5 combines with J gene TRBJ2-7, with TRBD1 as a possible D gene (6 bases). Trimming shortened V by 6 bases and J by 2 bases, and 12 bases separated the two germline ends. Germline CDR1 SGHKS, CDR2 YYEKEE (reference sequence). CDR3 length: 13 residues. CDR3 sequence (DNA): TGTGCCAGCACAACTACAGGGCCCTACGAGCAGTACTTC. Protein: CASTTTGPYEQYF. Full variable domain (rest looked up from reference TRBV5-5 and TRBJ2-7): DAGVTQSPTHLIKTRGQQVTLRCSPISGHKSVSWYQQVLGQGPQFIFQYYEKEERGRGNFPDRFSARQFPNYSSELNVNALLLGDSALYLCASTTTGPYEQYFGPGTRLTVT.

V usage is TRBV5-4 and J usage is TRBJ1-2; possible D gene TRBD1, 6 bases. The germline V gene has CDR1 SGHNT and CDR2 YYREEE (reference sequence). The CDR3 is made up of 13 amino acids. Trimming cost V 4 bases and J 2 bases, with 9 bases left between them. The CDR3 DNA follows: TGTGCCAGCAGCCCAGGGGACAACTATGGCTACACCTTC. Its translation: CASSPGDNYGYTF.